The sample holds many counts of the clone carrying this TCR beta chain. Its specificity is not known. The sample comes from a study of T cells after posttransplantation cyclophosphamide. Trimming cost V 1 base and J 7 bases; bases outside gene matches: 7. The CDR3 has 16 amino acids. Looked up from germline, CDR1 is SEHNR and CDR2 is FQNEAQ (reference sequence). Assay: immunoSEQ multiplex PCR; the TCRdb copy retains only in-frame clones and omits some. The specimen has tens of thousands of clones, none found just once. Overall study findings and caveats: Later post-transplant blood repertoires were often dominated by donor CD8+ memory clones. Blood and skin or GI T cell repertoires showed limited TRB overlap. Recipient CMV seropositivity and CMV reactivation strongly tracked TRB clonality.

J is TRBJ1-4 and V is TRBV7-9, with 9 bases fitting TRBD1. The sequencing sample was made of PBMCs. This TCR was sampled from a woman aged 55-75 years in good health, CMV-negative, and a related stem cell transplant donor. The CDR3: CASSLDPQGAREKLFF. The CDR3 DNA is TGTGCCAGCAGCTTAGATCCACAGGGGGCACGTGAAAAACTGTTTTTT. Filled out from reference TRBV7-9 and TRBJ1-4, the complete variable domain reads DTGVSQNPRHKITKRGQNVTFRCDPISEHNRLYWYRQTLGQGPEFLTYFQNEAQLEKSRLLSDRFSAERPKGSFSTLEIQRTEQGDSAMYLCASSLDPQGAREKLFFGSGTQLSVL.